The clone carrying this TCR beta chain was counted many times. Its antigen is currently unknown. Amplified TCR beta CDR3 regions derived from RNA transcripts. With the HTBI primer set, the TCR CDR3 went through a first round of RT-PCR. TCRdb reprocessed the multiplex PCR reads via MiXCR and lists one record per CDR3 protein. The sample includes roughly 260,000 distinct CDR3 sequences, roughly 14% of them seen just once. The data were obtained in a study of T cells in Graves' hyperthyroidism and ophthalmopathy. Each diagnosis was grounded in clinical symptoms, serum thyroxine and TRAb, thyroid ultrasound, and orbital computed tomography. Extraction of PBMCs used around 9.6 ml of fresh peripheral blood. From germline, CDR1 is SGHTA and CDR2 FQGNSA. Trimming took 2 bases from V and 5 from J; bases not matched to a gene: 5. The CDR3 totals 17 residues. Whole-study findings and limits: For ophthalmopathy, model prediction preceded onset by a median roughly 5.9 months. A model built on 13 V-J features separated ophthalmopathy from stable hyperthyroidism.

The sample consisted of blood. The chain uses TRBV7-2 and TRBJ2-2; 13 bases agree with TRBD2. The receptor comes from a woman in her forties with Graves' hyperthyroidism that later progressed to Graves' ophthalmopathy. The CDR3 loop is CASSLSGLAGVTGELFF. The CDR3 DNA follows: TGTGCCAGCAGCTTAAGCGGACTAGCGGGAGTAACCGGGGAGCTGTTTTTT.